One and the same sample provided the 24 T cell receptor beta chains below, sequenced in a study of T cells expressing NK-cell markers. TCRdb processed the 5' RACE reads again and assigns one entry to each CDR3 protein, with no DNA. This table lists about 540,000 distinct CDR3 sequences. Sequencing used blood T cells: a sorted CD56 or NKG2C T cell subset, CD4+ or CD8+ T cells, or bulk PBMC T cells (not recorded which). These receptors were taken from a young man in good health.

CDR3 sequence reads: CASSYSAGQPTDTQYF. The J gene is TRBJ2-3, the V gene TRBV6-2 or TRBV6-3; the D call of TRBD1 rests on TCRdb alone, since no DNA is present to check it. This CDR3 region has 16 residues. Germline V CDR1 and CDR2: MNHEY, SVGEGT.

The chain couples TRBV27 to TRBJ2-3; TCRdb designates TRBD2, a call that cannot be tested without DNA. CDR1 and CDR2 from the germline V gene are MNHEY and SMNVEV (reference sequence). The CDR3 contains 15 residues. CDR3 sequence: CASSRGTSGANTQYF.

This sequence joins TRBV20-1 and TRBJ2-1; TCRdb gives TRBD1 as the D gene, but with no DNA this cannot be confirmed. Germline V gene sequence: CDR1 DFQATT, CDR2 SNEGSKA (reference sequence). The length of the CDR3 is 14 residues. The CDR3 loop reads CSATPIEKINEQFF.

The CDR3 loop reads CASSLGVGSTDTQYF. This sequence joins TRBV13 and TRBJ2-3. This CDR3 comprises 15 residues. The germline V gene has CDR1 PRHDT and CDR2 FYEKMQ (reference sequence).

The rearrangement joins TRBV7-9 to TRBJ1-1; the TCRdb call, TRBD1, lacks DNA for checking. Germline CDR1 SEHNR, CDR2 FQNEAQ (reference sequence). The CDR3 runs to 14 residues. The CDR3 sequence is CASSSRDRGPEAFF. The complete variable domain, with remaining parts taken from reference TRBV7-9 and TRBJ1-1, reads DTGVSQNPRHKITKRGQNVTFRCDPISEHNRLYWYRQTLGQGPEFLTYFQNEAQLEKSRLLSDRFSAERPKGSFSTLEIQRTEQGDSAMYLCASSSRDRGPEAFFGQGTRLTVV.

The chain employs TRBV6-2 or TRBV6-3 and TRBJ2-3. The germline V gene encodes CDR1 MNHEY and CDR2 SVGEGT. The CDR3 length is 14 residues. This CDR3 is CASRDSLSTDTQYF.

This rearrangement joins TRBV5-1 to TRBJ2-7. The CDR3 contains 15 residues. Germline V gene sequence: CDR1 SGHRS, CDR2 YFSETQ. CDR3 residues: CASSLVKAASYEQYF.

V usage is TRBV3-1 and J usage is TRBJ2-2; absent DNA, TCRdb's TRBD1 call cannot be checked. Per germline, CDR1 LGHDT and CDR2 YNNKEL (reference sequence). The length of the CDR3 is 16 residues. CDR3 loop: CASSRWGQGPTGELFF.

The chain has TRBV7-9 and TRBJ2-3; the TCRdb call, TRBD2, lacks DNA for checking. Germline lookup yields CDR1 SEHNR and CDR2 FQNEAQ (reference sequence). This CDR3 comprises 16 residues. The CDR3 protein is CASSPTRAGGSDTQYF.

This sequence joins TRBV6-5 and TRBJ2-1; the TCRdb D gene call, TRBD2, has no DNA to confirm it. Germline assignment: CDR1 MNHEY and CDR2 SVGAGI. There are 14 residues in the CDR3. CDR3: CASSYGLQSNEQFF.

The V and J genes are TRBV27 and TRBJ2-7; TCRdb calls TRBD2, which cannot be checked without DNA. The CDR3 runs to 13 residues. The germline V gene encodes CDR1 MNHEY and CDR2 SMNVEV (reference sequence). CDR3 amino acids: CASSVLGGNEQYF.

The CDR3 protein is CATTGTGYNEQFF. This chain connects TRBV24-1 to TRBJ2-1; lacking DNA, the TRBD1 call made by TCRdb goes unchecked. From germline, CDR1 is KGHDR and CDR2 SFDVKD. The CDR3 covers 13 residues.

The chain links TRBV15 to TRBJ2-3; the D call from TCRdb, TRBD2, cannot be confirmed without DNA. Germline-derived CDR1 and CDR2 are LNHNV and YYDKDF (reference sequence). This CDR3 is built from 16 residues. The CDR3 spells CATTLSYLAGEVTQYF.

This CDR3 reads CASSREGIPGTGELFF. The chain links TRBV5-1 to TRBJ2-2; no DNA is available, so the TRBD2 call from TCRdb remains unchecked. CDR1 is SGHRS and CDR2 is YFSETQ in the germline V gene. CDR3 length: 16 residues.

The chain uses TRBV7-8 and TRBJ1-4. Germline V CDR1 and CDR2: SGHVS, FQNEAQ. The CDR3 has 13 residues. This CDR3 reads CASSTRGGEKLFF.

The CDR3: CASSPLGAGEQYF. The chain is built from TRBV18 and TRBJ2-7; TCRdb names TRBD1, which stays unverified in the absence of DNA. This CDR3 spans 13 amino acids. In germline, CDR1 is KGHSH, CDR2 LQKENI.

CDR3 in amino acids: CASSQGQARSLAKNIQYF. The chain recombines TRBV4-1 with TRBJ2-4; without DNA, the TCRdb call of TRBD1 cannot be checked. The CDR3 totals 18 residues. Germline CDR1 MGHRA, CDR2 YSYEKL.

This chain connects TRBV13 to TRBJ2-7; absent DNA, TCRdb's TRBD2 call cannot be checked. The CDR3 covers 17 residues. Germline CDR1 and CDR2: PRHDT and FYEKMQ (reference sequence). Here the CDR3 reads CASSMGLAATTSYEQYF.

The chain has TRBV12-3 or TRBV12-4 and TRBJ2-7. The CDR3 consists of 13 residues. CDR3 in amino acids: CASSFLETYEQYF.

The chain uses TRBV29-1 and TRBJ2-1; the D call of TRBD2 rests on TCRdb alone, since no DNA is present to check it. Per the germline V gene, CDR1 is SQVTM and CDR2 is ANQGSEA. The CDR3 extends over 14 amino acids. The CDR3 region is CSVVGLADGNEQFF.

CDR3 protein: CASRNLGTTNTEAFF. The rearrangement links TRBV6-1 to TRBJ1-1; the TCRdb call, TRBD1, lacks DNA for checking. This CDR3 comprises 15 residues. Germline V gives CDR1 MNHNS, CDR2 SASEGT.

The chain employs TRBV12-3 or TRBV12-4 and TRBJ1-5. The CDR3 is 14 amino acids. CDR3 region: CASSLARESQPQHF.

This sequence joins TRBV6-5 and TRBJ2-3. Germline V CDR1 and CDR2: MNHEY, SVGAGI. The CDR3 has 14 residues. The CDR3 spells CAARLNPSSDTQYF.

The CDR3 loop reads CAISEPNPPTDTQYF. The chain couples TRBV10-3 to TRBJ2-3; TCRdb calls TRBD2, which cannot be checked without DNA. The germline V gene has CDR1 ENHRY and CDR2 SYGVKD. The CDR3 is made up of 15 amino acids.